This T cell receptor beta chain comes out of a study of glioma-infiltrating T cells. Overall study findings and caveats: Tissue-blood divergence was below expectation in non-neoplastic patients, above in gliomas.

Using RNA template, CDR3s of TCR alpha and beta were amplified with iRepertoire arm-PCR. One-step reverse transcription and amplification started from around 100-400 ng of tissue mRNA or PBMC total RNA. One entry per CDR3 protein results from TCRdb running MiXCR on the multiplex PCR reads. The table shows under 200,000 distinct CDR3 sequences, with around 45% occurring only once. There are many counts of this clonotype. The target antigen is unknown. The receptor was derived from a human donor with low-grade glioma or glioblastoma, undergoing nonglioma brain surgery, or in good health (not recorded which). Sequenced input: glioma tissue, nonneoplastic brain tissue, or PBMCs (not recorded which).

The CDR3 sequence: CSASSGYNEKLFF. For the CDR3, the DNA is TGCAGTGCTTCCTCCGGGTATAATGAAAAACTGTTTTTT. This chain connects TRBV20-1 to TRBJ1-4; D not resolved. V was trimmed by 5 bases and J by 4 bases, leaving 11 bases between them. Per the germline V gene, CDR1 is DFQATT and CDR2 is SNEGSKA (reference sequence). The CDR3 extends over 13 amino acids.